This T cell receptor beta chain comes out of a study of cytomegalovirus exposure and HLA in healthy donors. The primer mix had 60 Vbeta and 13 Jbeta primers. Per the original methods: In a later analysis, around 87 million unique TCR beta chains included roughly 11 million shared by two or more donors. Repertoires were generated with immunoSEQ multiplex PCR, while TCRdb's copy carries only in-frame clones and drops some. V and J calls and clone size are those listed in that table; D and trimming were worked out from the DNA. The repertoire has 120,000 to 150,000 clones, around 78% of them found once; the top ten carry 2.8%. Germline V CDR1 and CDR2: SSHAT, FNYEAQ (reference sequence). The CDR3 spans 15 residues. Study-wide points: The authors later linked a missense DCLRE1C variant to TCR beta V- and J-gene trimming. Based on reports, TCR beta sequences accurately predicted HLA-A and HLA-B alleles for most subjects.

About this clone itself: Its antigen is unidentified. Mismatch with germline at one junction end may stem from a read error.

V gene TRBV7-7 combines with J gene TRBJ2-7; D is perhaps TRBD1 (7 bases). Sequenced material: PBMCs. The receptor's source is a male donor in good health and CMV-seronegative. The CDR3 region is CASSIKPGGYGEQYF. The CDR3 DNA sequence: TGTGCTAGCAGCATAAAACCAGGGGGGTATGGCGAGCAGTACTTC.